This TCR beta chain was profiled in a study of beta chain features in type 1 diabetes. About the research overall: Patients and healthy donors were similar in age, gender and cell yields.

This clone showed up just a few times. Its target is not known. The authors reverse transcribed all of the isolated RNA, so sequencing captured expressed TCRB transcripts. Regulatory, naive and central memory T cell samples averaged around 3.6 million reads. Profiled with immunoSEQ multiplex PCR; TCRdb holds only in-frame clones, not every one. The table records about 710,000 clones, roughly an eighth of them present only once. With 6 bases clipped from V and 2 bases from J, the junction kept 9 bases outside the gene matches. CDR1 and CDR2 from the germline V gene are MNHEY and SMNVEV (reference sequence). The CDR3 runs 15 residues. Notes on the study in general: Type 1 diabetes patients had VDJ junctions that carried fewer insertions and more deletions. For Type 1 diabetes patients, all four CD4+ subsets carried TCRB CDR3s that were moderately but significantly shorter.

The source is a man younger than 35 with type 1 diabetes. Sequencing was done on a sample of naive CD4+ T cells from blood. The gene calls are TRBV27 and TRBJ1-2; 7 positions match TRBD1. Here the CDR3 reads CASRPVRTGNYGYTF. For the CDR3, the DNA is TGTGCCAGCAGACCGGTCCGGACAGGCAACTATGGCTACACCTTC.